This TCR beta chain is drawn from a study of cytomegalovirus exposure and HLA in healthy donors. The PCR made use of 60 Vbeta and 13 Jbeta primers. Sequencing used immunoSEQ multiplex PCR; TCRdb keeps in-frame clones, though not all of them. The sample records some 190,000 clones, 70% to 80% being singletons. This clone appeared a single time. This CDR3 contains 16 residues. J gave up 6 bases and V 5 bases, and 6 bases lay outside the gene matches. Germline-derived CDR1 and CDR2 are SEHNR and FQNEAQ (reference sequence). Sample: PBMCs. This sequence was found in a woman in her fifties or sixties in good health and CMV-seronegative. The rearrangement links TRBV7-9 to TRBJ1-6; 11 nucleotides align to TRBD1. The DNA for the CDR3 is TGTGCCAGCAGCCCACCCGGGACAGGGGGTAATTCACCCCTCCACTTT. Amino acid sequence: CASSPPGTGGNSPLHF.